These 24 T cell receptor beta chains were sequenced from one sample in a study of patients and donors after allogeneic stem cell transplantation. Via MiXCR, TCRdb re-called the RT-PCR reads, giving one row per CDR3 protein. The table has roughly 940,000 distinct CDR3 sequences, more than 15% seen once. Sequences were obtained from blood, either unsorted or a sorted T cell fraction (not recorded which). The receptors derive from a human donor who was either an allogeneic HSCT recipient or a stem cell or donor lymphocyte infusion donor (not recorded which). It is not recorded whose cells these are; they may come from a transplant donor.

The chain's CDR3 is CSASPGQVGSDEQYF. For the CDR3, the DNA is TGCAGTGCTAGCCCCGGGCAGGTAGGATCCGACGAGCAGTACTTC. The chain combines TRBV20-1 with TRBJ2-7; D uncertain. The germline gives CDR1 DFQATT, CDR2 SNEGSKA (reference sequence). There are 15 residues in the CDR3. V lost 3 bases, J lost 5 bases, and 20 bases lay in between.

The genes are TRBV4-1 and TRBJ2-3, with TRBD2 matching 13 bases. Germline values: CDR1 MGHRA, CDR2 YSYEKL. Trimming at V came to 1 base and at J to 6 bases, leaving 4 bases not matched to a gene. There are 16 residues in the CDR3. For the CDR3, the DNA is TGCGCCAGCAGCCAAGGTGGACTAGCGGGGGTGGATACGCAGTATTTT. Amino acids: CASSQGGLAGVDTQYF.

The CDR3: CSVGGPVNEQFF. The CDR3 DNA reads TGCAGCGTCGGTGGGCCGGTCAATGAGCAGTTCTTC. V usage is TRBV29-1 and J usage is TRBJ2-1; D gene ambiguous. V lost 6 bases to trimming and J lost 6 bases, with 12 bases between them. CDR3 length equals 12 residues. Germline lookup yields CDR1 SQVTM and CDR2 ANQGSEA.

Here the CDR3 DNA reads TGTGCCAGCAGCCAAGTTAGGGGTGACGAGCAGTACTTC. This gives the protein CASSQVRGDEQYF. The J gene is TRBJ2-7, the V gene TRBV3-1; perhaps TRBD1 as D (5 bases). The germline V gene has CDR1 LGHDT and CDR2 YNNKEL (reference sequence). V lost 1 base to trimming and J lost 5 bases, with 9 bases between them. This CDR3 comprises 13 residues.

This sequence joins TRBV4-1 and TRBJ2-5; D possibly corresponds to TRBD2 (5 bases). Germline V gives CDR1 MGHRA, CDR2 YSYEKL. Trimming shortened V by 0 bases and J by 4 bases, and 15 bases separated the two germline ends. The CDR3 is 16 residues long. The CDR3 DNA follows: TGCGCCAGCAGCCAAGATCTCGTATTCGAGGGAGAGACCCAGTACTTC. Translating it yields CASSQDLVFEGETQYF.

This chain's CDR3 is CASSGGLADDSYEQYF. CDR3 bases: TGTGCCAGCAGTGGGGGACTAGCGGACGACTCCTACGAGCAGTACTTC. The J gene is TRBJ2-7, the V gene TRBV12-3 or TRBV12-4; TRBD2 agrees at 11 bases. V gave up 5 bases and J gave up 0 bases; unmatched junction bases: 6. This CDR3 has 16 amino acids.

The chain couples TRBV15 to TRBJ2-1, with unresolved D. Germline CDR1 and CDR2: LNHNV and YYDKDF (reference sequence). The CDR3 totals 16 residues. V was shortened by 4 bases and J by 0 bases, with 13 bases between the two germline ends. DNA for the CDR3: TGTGCCACCAGCATCCCTGGGCGGAGCTCCTACAATGAGCAGTTCTTC. Protein sequence: CATSIPGRSSYNEQFF.

This chain uses TRBV9 with TRBJ2-7, with unresolved D. V dropped 0 bases and J dropped 2 bases, with 9 bases sitting between them. Germline CDR1 SGDLS, CDR2 YYNGEE. The CDR3 is 14 residues long. Written as DNA, the CDR3 is TGTGCCAGCAGCGTAGACCCCAGCGCCTACGAGCAGTACTTC. Translating it yields CASSVDPSAYEQYF. The whole variable domain, remainder taken from reference TRBV9 and TRBJ2-7, is DSGVTQTPKHLITATGQRVTLRCSPRSGDLSVYWYQQSLDQGLQFLIQYYNGEERAKGNILERFSAQQFPDLHSELNLSSLELGDSALYFCASSVDPSAYEQYFGPGTRLTVT.

The CDR3, as DNA: TGCGCCAGCAGCTGGGGGACTAGCGGGGAAGAGACCCAGTACTTC. This sequence encodes CASSWGTSGEETQYF. The J gene is TRBJ2-5, the V gene TRBV5-1; TRBD2 matches at 13 bases. The CDR3 has 15 amino acids. V gave up 3 bases and J gave up 3 bases; unmatched junction bases: 2. Looked up from germline, CDR1 is SGHRS and CDR2 is YFSETQ.

This rearrangement joins TRBV15 to TRBJ2-7, with D possibly being TRBD1 (5 bases). From germline, CDR1 is LNHNV and CDR2 YYDKDF (reference sequence). This CDR3 is built from 13 residues. The ends were cut back, 4 bases at V and 6 bases at J, with 13 bases in the middle. The CDR3 spells CATSNPGFSEQYF. The CDR3, as DNA: TGTGCCACCAGCAATCCAGGGTTTAGCGAGCAGTACTTC.

This clonotype was found a few times. CDR3 DNA sequence: TGCGCCAGCAGCCAAGAAGAAGTAGGGATCGGAAACACCATATATTTT. It yields the protein CASSQEEVGIGNTIYF. This chain joins TRBV4-1 and TRBJ1-3; no clear D gene. The CDR3 extends over 16 amino acids. Germline assignment: CDR1 MGHRA and CDR2 YSYEKL. V dropped 0 bases and J dropped 4 bases, with 13 bases sitting between them.

This clonotype occurred a few times. The chain couples TRBV20-1 to TRBJ2-3, with 10 bases lining up with TRBD2. With 0 bases clipped from V and 4 bases from J, the junction kept 10 bases outside the gene matches. The CDR3 sequence is 17 residues long. In germline, CDR1 is DFQATT, CDR2 SNEGSKA (reference sequence). The CDR3 reads CSARDRVVAGGSDTQYF. Here the CDR3 DNA reads TGCAGTGCTAGAGATCGAGTAGTAGCGGGGGGTTCAGATACGCAGTATTTT.

This clonotype was seen a few times. The J gene is TRBJ2-3, the V gene TRBV20-1; TRBD2 matches 9 bases. This CDR3 contains 15 residues. Germline CDR1 and CDR2: DFQATT and SNEGSKA (reference sequence). Germline trimming cut 3 bases from V and 2 bases from J; bases unmatched to any gene: 6. CDR3 DNA: TGCAGTGCTAGTGTCCTAGCGGGATTCACAGATACGCAGTATTTT. Its translation is CSASVLAGFTDTQYF.

The J gene is TRBJ1-5, the V gene TRBV12-3 or TRBV12-4, with 8 bases identical to TRBD1. CDR3 length equals 14 residues. V shed 5 bases and J 7 bases; nucleotides not matched to a gene: 7. CDR3 DNA: TGTGCCAGCAGTATCAGGACAGGGACCCAGCCCCAGCATTTT. It yields the protein CASSIRTGTQPQHF.

This clonotype was found many times. This chain connects TRBV10-3 to TRBJ2-1; 8 bases agree with TRBD1. The CDR3 spans 15 residues. The ends lost 6 bases at V and 1 base at J; junction bases unmatched: 5. Per germline, CDR1 ENHRY and CDR2 SYGVKD. CDR3 nucleotide sequence: TGTGCCATCAGGCCGGGACAGGAATCCTACAATGAGCAGTTCTTC. It specifies CAIRPGQESYNEQFF.

The chain uses TRBV20-1 and TRBJ2-1, with TRBD2 matching 13 bases. The CDR3 is 15 amino acids. The J segment lost 6 bases and the V segment lost 3 bases, leaving 5 bases of the junction unmatched. CDR1 is DFQATT, CDR2 SNEGSKA, per germline (reference sequence). The CDR3: CSARETSGGINEQFF. The CDR3 nucleotides read TGCAGTGCTAGGGAGACTAGCGGGGGGATCAATGAGCAGTTCTTC.

A few counts support this clonotype. This sequence joins TRBV12-3 or TRBV12-4 and TRBJ2-5; D unresolved. V was trimmed by 3 bases and J by 5 bases, leaving 10 bases between them. The CDR3 loop spans 13 amino acids. DNA for the CDR3: TGTGCCAGCAGTTTTCGAATCAGGGAGACCCAGTACTTC. It is translated as CASSFRIRETQYF.

This clonotype has at least ten counts. V usage is TRBV20-1 and J usage is TRBJ2-1, with D hard to call. Trimming cost V 4 bases and J 5 bases, with 9 bases left between them. CDR1 DFQATT and CDR2 SNEGSKA come from the germline V gene (reference sequence). The CDR3 is 12 residues long. The CDR3 sequence is CSATPRNNEQFF. In DNA form, the CDR3 reads TGCAGTGCTACCCCGCGGAACAATGAGCAGTTCTTC.

This clonotype was detected a few times. The V gene is TRBV20-1, the J gene TRBJ2-1; 15 bases match TRBD2. The CDR3 has 16 amino acids. Trimming cost V 3 bases and J 4 bases; bases outside gene matches: 4. CDR1 DFQATT and CDR2 SNEGSKA come from the germline V gene (reference sequence). The CDR3 loop reads CSARGGTSGGYNEQFF. The CDR3 DNA is TGCAGTGCTAGGGGAGGGACTAGCGGGGGGTACAATGAGCAGTTCTTC.

V gene TRBV12-3 or TRBV12-4 combines with J gene TRBJ1-4, with D possibly matching TRBD1 (5 bases). V shed 6 bases and J shed 8 bases, with 10 bases lying between them. This CDR3 has 12 residues. The CDR3 loop is CASSVWGEKLFF. The CDR3 nucleotides are TGTGCCAGCAGCGTTTGGGGGGAAAAACTGTTTTTT.

The chain couples TRBV6-5 to TRBJ2-4; perhaps TRBD1 as D (5 bases). V lost 4 bases, J lost 0 bases, and 13 bases lay in between. Germline lookup yields CDR1 MNHEY and CDR2 SVGAGI. This CDR3 has 16 residues. Written as DNA, the CDR3 is TGTGCCAGCAGTTTGCTGGTGGGGCCAGCCAAAAACATTCAGTACTTC. Translation: CASSLLVGPAKNIQYF.

The chain links TRBV4-1 to TRBJ1-3, with no clear D. This CDR3 contains 15 residues. V was clipped by 7 bases and J by 1 base, with 14 bases between them. Germline-derived CDR1 and CDR2 are MGHRA and YSYEKL. For the CDR3, the DNA is TGCGCCAGCACTCAAGGTTTAGAGTCTGGAAACACCATATATTTT. Protein: CASTQGLESGNTIYF.

This clonotype was recorded a few times. This rearrangement joins TRBV12-3 or TRBV12-4 to TRBJ2-7, with D tentatively TRBD2 (5 bases). Trimming pared 5 bases from V and 7 bases from J, leaving 18 bases between. The CDR3 is 14 amino acids. CDR3 loop: CASSPGRLAGEQYF. CDR3 coding DNA: TGTGCCAGCAGTCCCGGCCGCCTAGCTGGGGAGCAGTACTTC.

This clonotype was observed a handful of times. The DNA for the CDR3 is TGCAGTGCTAGATCCCCCCCGGGAGGGGGAAACTACGAGCAGTACTTC. Its translation is CSARSPPGGGNYEQYF. V gene TRBV20-1 combines with J gene TRBJ2-7; 8 positions match TRBD2. V dropped 2 bases and J dropped 3; count of bases not matched to a gene: 12. CDR3 size: 16 residues. Germline CDR1 DFQATT, CDR2 SNEGSKA (reference sequence).